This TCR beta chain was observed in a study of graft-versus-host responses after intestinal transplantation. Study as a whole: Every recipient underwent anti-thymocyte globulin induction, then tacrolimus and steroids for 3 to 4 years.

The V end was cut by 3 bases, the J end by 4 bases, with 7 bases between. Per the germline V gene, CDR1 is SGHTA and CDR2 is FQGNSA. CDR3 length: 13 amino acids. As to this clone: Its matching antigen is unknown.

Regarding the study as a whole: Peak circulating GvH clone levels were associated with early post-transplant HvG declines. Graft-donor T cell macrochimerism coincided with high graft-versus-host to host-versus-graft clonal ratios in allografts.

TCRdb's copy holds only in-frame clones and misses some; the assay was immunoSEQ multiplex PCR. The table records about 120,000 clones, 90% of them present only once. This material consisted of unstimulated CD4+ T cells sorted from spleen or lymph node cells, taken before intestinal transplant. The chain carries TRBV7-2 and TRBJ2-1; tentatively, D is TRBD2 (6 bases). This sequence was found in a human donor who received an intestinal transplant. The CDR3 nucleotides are TGTGCCAGCAGCTTCGGGACTTACAATGAGCAGTTCTTC. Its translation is CASSFGTYNEQFF.